This T cell receptor beta chain was identified in a study of blood T cell repertoires in COVID-19. The data were produced by immunoSEQ multiplex PCR, yet TCRdb's version contains in-frame clones alone and is incomplete. The sample consists of some 130,000 clones, approximately 86% of them appearing once. Germline assignment: CDR1 MGHRA and CDR2 YSYEKL. This CDR3 spans 14 amino acids. With V trimmed by 4 bases and J by 8 bases, 8 bases remained unmatched. This receptor was identified in a woman in her 70s with COVID-19, enrolled during active disease. V gene TRBV4-1 combines with J gene TRBJ1-2; 9 positions match TRBD1. Sequenced sample: peripheral blood. The CDR3 spells CASSPLQGASGYTF. The CDR3 DNA reads TGCGCCAGCAGCCCCTTACAGGGGGCGAGCGGCTACACCTTC.